These 6 T cell receptor beta chains were sequenced from one sample in a study of cytomegalovirus exposure and HLA in healthy donors. PCR involved 60 Vbeta and 13 Jbeta primers. Assay: immunoSEQ multiplex PCR; the TCRdb copy retains only in-frame clones and omits some. The sample shows about 160,000 clones, 60% to 85% of them seen only once. The sequenced sample consisted of PBMCs. Every receptor here comes from a woman in her forties in good health and CMV-seropositive.

The CDR3 coding sequence is TGTGCCAGCAGTTTAGAATTGGGAGTTAACTATGGCTACACCTTC. Its protein is CASSLELGVNYGYTF. The chain joins TRBV28 to TRBJ1-2; no clear D gene. The germline V and J ends were trimmed by 2 bases and 1 base, with 11 bases remaining between them. Germline V gives CDR1 MDHEN, CDR2 SYDVKM. The CDR3 runs to 15 residues.

The V gene is TRBV5-8, the J gene TRBJ1-2, with D possibly matching TRBD1 (6 bases). The V gene's germline CDR1 is SGHTS and CDR2 YDEGEE. The CDR3 length is 15 residues. Between the trimmed V and J ends, which lost 0 bases and 7 bases, there was a span of 16 bases. CDR3 DNA sequence: TGTGCCAGCAGCTTGGAGGGGGGGACACCGATTGGCTACACCTTC. Translation gives CASSLEGGTPIGYTF.

The rearrangement links TRBV6-6 to TRBJ2-7, with TRBD1 as a possible D gene (6 bases). Germline V gives CDR1 MNHNY, CDR2 SVGAGI (reference sequence). The V end lost 4 bases, the J end lost 1 base, and 14 bases lay between the germline ends. The CDR3 totals 15 residues. CDR3 coding DNA: TGTGCCAGCAGTTCTCACGGGACATCTTCCTACGAGCAGTACTTC. This translates into CASSSHGTSSYEQYF.

This clone was seen only a few times. The V and J genes are TRBV7-2 and TRBJ2-7, with TRBD2 as a possible D gene (5 bases). The V end lost 1 base, the J end lost 6 bases, and 13 bases lay between the germline ends. Germline V gene data show CDR1 as SGHTA and CDR2 as FQGNSA. CDR3 size: 14 residues. CDR3 nucleotides: TGTGCCAGCAGCTTAGTAGGAGGTTCAGGCGAGCAGTACTTC. It translates to CASSLVGGSGEQYF.

The J gene is TRBJ1-2, the V gene TRBV7-2, with D uncertain. The CDR3 has 13 residues. Trimming pared 3 bases from V and 4 bases from J, leaving 9 bases between. Looked up from germline, CDR1 is SGHTA and CDR2 is FQGNSA. The CDR3 sequence: CASSLNGLYGYTF. In nucleotides, the CDR3 is TGTGCCAGCAGCTTGAATGGCCTCTATGGCTACACCTTC.

The V call is TRBV7-9, the J call TRBJ1-2; D is possibly TRBD1 (6 bases). In germline, CDR1 is SEHNR, CDR2 FQNEAQ (reference sequence). With 4 bases removed from V and 4 bases from J, the gap between germline ends came to 13 bases. The CDR3 extends over 14 amino acids. Here the CDR3 DNA reads TGTGCCAGCAGCTCTACGACAGGATCCTATGGCTACACCTTC. Its translation: CASSSTTGSYGYTF.